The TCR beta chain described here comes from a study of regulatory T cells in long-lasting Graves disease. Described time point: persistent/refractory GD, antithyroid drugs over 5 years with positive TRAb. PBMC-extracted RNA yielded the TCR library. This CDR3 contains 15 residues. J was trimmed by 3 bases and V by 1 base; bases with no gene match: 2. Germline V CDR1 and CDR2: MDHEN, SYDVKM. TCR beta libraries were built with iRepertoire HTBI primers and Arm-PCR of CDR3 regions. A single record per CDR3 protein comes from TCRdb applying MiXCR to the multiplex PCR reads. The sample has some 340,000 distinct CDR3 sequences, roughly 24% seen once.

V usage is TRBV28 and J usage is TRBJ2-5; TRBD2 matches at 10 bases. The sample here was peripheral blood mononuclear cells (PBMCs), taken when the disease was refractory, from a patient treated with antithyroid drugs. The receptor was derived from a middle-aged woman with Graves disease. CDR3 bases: TGTGCCAGCAGTTTATTGGGGACTAGCGAAGAGACCCAGTACTTC. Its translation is CASSLLGTSEETQYF. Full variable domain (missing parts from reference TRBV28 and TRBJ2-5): DVKVTQSSRYLVKRTGEKVFLECVQDMDHENMFWYRQDPGLGLRLIYFSYDVKMKEKGDIPEGYSVSREKKERFSLILESASTNQTSMYLCASSLLGTSEETQYFGPGTRLLVL.